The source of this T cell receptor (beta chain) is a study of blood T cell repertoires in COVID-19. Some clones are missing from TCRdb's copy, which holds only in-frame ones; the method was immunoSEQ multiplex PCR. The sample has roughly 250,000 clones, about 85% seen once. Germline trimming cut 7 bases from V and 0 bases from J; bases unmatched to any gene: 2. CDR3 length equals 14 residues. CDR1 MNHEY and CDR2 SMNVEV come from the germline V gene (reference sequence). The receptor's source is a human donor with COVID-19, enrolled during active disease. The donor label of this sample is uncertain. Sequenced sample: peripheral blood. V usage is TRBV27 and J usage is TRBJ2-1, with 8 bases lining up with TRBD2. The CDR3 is CASTGTSSYNEQFF. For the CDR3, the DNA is TGTGCCAGCACCGGGACTAGCTCCTACAATGAGCAGTTCTTC.